One sample yielded the 6 T cell receptor beta chains listed below, sequenced in a study of T cell responses to AZD1222 COVID-19 vaccine. Produced via immunoSEQ multiplex PCR; TCRdb's table is partial and in-frame only. This repertoire shows about 150,000 clones, 70% to 90% found once; its top ten account for around 5%. The source material was peripheral blood, sampled 28 days after the second AZD1222 dose. These TCRs come from an adult who received the AZD1222 COVID-19 vaccine.

Here the CDR3 reads CASSIDRGRPYF. Here the CDR3 DNA reads TGTGCCAGCAGCATCGACAGGGGGCGGCCGTACTTC. J is TRBJ2-5 and V is TRBV4-2; 10 nucleotides match TRBD1. This CDR3 contains 12 residues. The J segment lost 13 bases and the V segment lost 5 bases, leaving 7 bases of the junction unmatched. The germline V gene has CDR1 LGHNA and CDR2 YNFKEQ.

This clone was observed once. One end of the junction is discordant with germline, which a read error may explain. The chain has TRBV10-3 and TRBJ1-1; no clear D gene. CDR1 ENHRY and CDR2 SYGVKD come from the germline V gene. This CDR3 region has 14 residues. The chain's CDR3 is CAISGRTVNAEAFF. CDR3 nucleotide sequence: TGTGCCATCAGTGGCCGCACAGTGAACGCTGAAGCTTTCTTT.

V gene TRBV7-2 combines with J gene TRBJ2-3; TRBD2 matches at 7 bases. Germline V lookup: CDR1 SGHTA, CDR2 FQGNSA. V dropped 4 bases and J dropped 4; count of bases not matched to a gene: 5. This CDR3 spans 14 amino acids. The CDR3 loop reads CASSSGGRADTQYF. In DNA, the CDR3 is TGTGCCAGCAGCTCCGGGGGGAGGGCAGATACGCAGTATTTT.

The chain combines TRBV10-3 with TRBJ2-3; the match to TRBD2 covers 8 bases. J was trimmed by 2 bases and V by 0 bases; bases with no gene match: 4. This CDR3 comprises 16 residues. Per the germline V gene, CDR1 is ENHRY and CDR2 is SYGVKD. CDR3 amino acids: CAISESISGITDTQYF. The CDR3 DNA reads as TGTGCCATCAGTGAGTCGATTAGCGGGATCACAGATACGCAGTATTTT.

The chain is built from TRBV6-1 and TRBJ2-2; the D gene is possibly TRBD2 (7 bases). The V end was cut by 0 bases, the J end by 3 bases, with 14 bases between. The CDR3 covers 17 residues. CDR1 and CDR2 from the germline V gene are MNHNS and SASEGT. The CDR3 protein is CASSEAGGGLDTGELFF. In DNA, the CDR3 is TGTGCCAGCAGTGAAGCAGGCGGGGGCCTTGACACCGGGGAGCTGTTTTTT.

V usage is TRBV12-3 or TRBV12-4 and J usage is TRBJ1-2; D not resolved. With 8 bases removed from V and 1 base from J, the gap between germline ends came to 5 bases. This CDR3 contains 11 residues. CDR3 in DNA: TGTGCCAGCGCGCTTAACTATGGCTACACCTTC. Translation: CASALNYGYTF.